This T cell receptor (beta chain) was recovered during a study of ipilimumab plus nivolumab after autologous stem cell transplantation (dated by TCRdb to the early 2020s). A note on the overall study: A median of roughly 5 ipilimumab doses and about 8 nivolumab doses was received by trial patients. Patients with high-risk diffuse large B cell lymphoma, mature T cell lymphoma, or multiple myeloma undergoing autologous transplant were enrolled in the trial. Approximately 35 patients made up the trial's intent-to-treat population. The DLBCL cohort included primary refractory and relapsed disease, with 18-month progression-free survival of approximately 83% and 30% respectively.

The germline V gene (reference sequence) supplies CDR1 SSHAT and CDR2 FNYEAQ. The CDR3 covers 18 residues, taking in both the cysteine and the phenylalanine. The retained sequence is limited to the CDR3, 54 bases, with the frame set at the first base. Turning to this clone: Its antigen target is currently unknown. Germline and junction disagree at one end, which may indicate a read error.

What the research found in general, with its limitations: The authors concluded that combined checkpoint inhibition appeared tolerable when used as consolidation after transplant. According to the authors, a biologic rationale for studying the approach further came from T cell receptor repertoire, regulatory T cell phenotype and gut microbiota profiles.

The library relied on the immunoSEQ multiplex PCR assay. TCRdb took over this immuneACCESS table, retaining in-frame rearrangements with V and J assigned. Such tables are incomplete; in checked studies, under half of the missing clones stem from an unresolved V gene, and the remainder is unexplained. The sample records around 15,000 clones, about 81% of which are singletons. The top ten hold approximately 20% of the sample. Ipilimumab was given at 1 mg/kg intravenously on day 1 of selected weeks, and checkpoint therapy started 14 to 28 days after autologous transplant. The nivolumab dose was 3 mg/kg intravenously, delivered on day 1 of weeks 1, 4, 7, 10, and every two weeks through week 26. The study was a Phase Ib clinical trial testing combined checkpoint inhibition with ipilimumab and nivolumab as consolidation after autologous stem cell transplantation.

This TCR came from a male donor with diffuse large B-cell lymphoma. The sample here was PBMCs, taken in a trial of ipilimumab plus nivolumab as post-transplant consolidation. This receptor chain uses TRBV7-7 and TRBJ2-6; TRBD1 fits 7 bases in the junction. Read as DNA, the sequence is TGTGCTAGCAGCAAAAACACAGGGGTGAGGTCTGGGGCCAACGTCCTGACTTTC. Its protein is CASSKNTGVRSGANVLTF.